This T cell receptor (beta chain) was found in a study of shared clonotypes between healthy human individuals. Study-level background: There were three CD4 naive, three CD4 memory, two CD8 naive and one CD8 memory plates per donor.

The CDR3 spans 11 residues. Germline CDR1 reads DFQATT; CDR2 reads SNEGSKA (reference sequence). The V and J ends lost 3 bases and 6 bases respectively, with 9 bases between them. Replicate PCRs run on sorted subsets employed approximately 180 ng DNA, roughly 30,000 T cell genomes. Study processing details: Junction-only sequences without quality scores were provided by ImmunoSEQ, so filtering was different. The table came from immunoSEQ multiplex PCR; TCRdb's copy has only in-frame clones and leaves some out. The DNA was the basis for D and trimming; V, J and clone size are from that table. The sample holds under 1,100,000 clones, around 75% seen once. CD4+ cells were split into CD45RA+ naive and CD45RA-negative memory subsets.

Sequencing input: memory CD4+ T cells sorted from blood. Documented subset: CD45RA-negative fraction. The TCR comes from a young man in good health. V usage is TRBV20-1 and J usage is TRBJ2-7, with D unclear. In DNA, the CDR3 is TGCAGTGCTAGTGCAACACCCGAGCAGTACTTC. This encodes CSASATPEQYF.